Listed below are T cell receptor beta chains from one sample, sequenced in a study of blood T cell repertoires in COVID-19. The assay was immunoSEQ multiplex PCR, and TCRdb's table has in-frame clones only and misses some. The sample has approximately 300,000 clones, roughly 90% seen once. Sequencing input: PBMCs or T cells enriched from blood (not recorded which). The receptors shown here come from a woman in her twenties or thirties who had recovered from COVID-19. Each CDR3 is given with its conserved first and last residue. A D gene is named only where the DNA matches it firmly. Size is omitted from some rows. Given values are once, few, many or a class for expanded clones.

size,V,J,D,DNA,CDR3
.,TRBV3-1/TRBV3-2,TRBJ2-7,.,TGTGCCAGCAGCCAAGAGCGCGAGCAGTACTTC,CASSQEREQYF
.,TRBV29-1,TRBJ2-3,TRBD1,TGCAGCGTTGAGGGACAGGTGGTGACAGATACGCAGTATTTT,CSVEGQVVTDTQYF
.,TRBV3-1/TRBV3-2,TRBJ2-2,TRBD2,TGTGCCAGCAGCCGCCGGACTAGCGGGAGGACCGGGGAGCTGTTTTTT,CASSRRTSGRTGELFF
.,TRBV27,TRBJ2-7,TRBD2,TGTGCCAGCAGTCCGCGCATATTTGGAAGCGGGAGGATCCACTACGAGCAGTACTTC,CASSPRIFGSGRIHYEQYF
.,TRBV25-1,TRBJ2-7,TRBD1,TGTGCCAGCAGGGCCGATACAGGGGTATCTTCCCACGAGCAGTACTTC,CASRADTGVSSHEQYF
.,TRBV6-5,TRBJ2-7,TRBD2,TGTGCCAGTAGCGGGGGGGACTCCTACGAGCAGTACTTC,CASSGGDSYEQYF
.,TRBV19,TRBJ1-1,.,TGTGCCAGTAGTATAGATCATTGGTACCAGGGCACTGAAGCTTTCTTT,CASSIDHWYQGTEAFF
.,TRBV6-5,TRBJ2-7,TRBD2,TGTGCCTCGCAGTGGGAGGGCTCTACCTCGGGCGAGCAGTACTTC,CASQWEGSTSGEQYF
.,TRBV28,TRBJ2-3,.,TGTGCCAGCAGTCCCCACCCTCTAATGTCCAAGAGCACAGATACGCAGTATTTT,CASSPHPLMSKSTDTQYF
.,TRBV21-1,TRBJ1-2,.,TGTGCCAGCAGCCCCTCGGGCAGGGGACCCGAGGATGGCTACACCTTC,CASSPSGRGPEDGYTF
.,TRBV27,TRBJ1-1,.,TGTGCCAGCAGTTTATCTCGATTGCGGCAGGGAGGCACTGAAGCTTTCTTT,CASSLSRLRQGGTEAFF
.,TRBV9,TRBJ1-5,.,TGTGCCAGCAGCGTACGGGGTGAAGATCAGCCCCAGCATTTT,CASSVRGEDQPQHF
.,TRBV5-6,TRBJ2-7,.,TGTGCCAGCAGCTTATTAGCGTACGAGCAGTACTTC,CASSLLAYEQYF
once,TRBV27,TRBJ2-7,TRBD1,TGTGCCAGCAGCGCACAGGGGTTCTACGAGCAGTACTTC,CASSAQGFYEQYF
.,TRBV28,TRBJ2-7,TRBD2,TGTGCCAGCAGTCCCGGGACTAGCGGGAGGGTGGACGAGCAGTACTTC,CASSPGTSGRVDEQYF
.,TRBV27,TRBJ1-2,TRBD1,TGTGCCAGCAGTCGATACAGGGGCCCCTATGGCTACACCTTC,CASSRYRGPYGYTF
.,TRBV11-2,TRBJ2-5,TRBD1,TGTGCCAGCAGCTCGGGACAGGGGATGGAGACCCAGTACTTC,CASSSGQGMETQYF
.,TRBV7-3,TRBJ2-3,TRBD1,TGTGCCAGCAGCCCCGGACAGGCAGTCTTCACAGATACGCAGTATTTT,CASSPGQAVFTDTQYF
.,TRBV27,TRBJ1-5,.,TGTGCCAGCAGTTTGGACCCACCAGGGGAAGGTCAGCCCCAGCATTTT,CASSLDPPGEGQPQHF